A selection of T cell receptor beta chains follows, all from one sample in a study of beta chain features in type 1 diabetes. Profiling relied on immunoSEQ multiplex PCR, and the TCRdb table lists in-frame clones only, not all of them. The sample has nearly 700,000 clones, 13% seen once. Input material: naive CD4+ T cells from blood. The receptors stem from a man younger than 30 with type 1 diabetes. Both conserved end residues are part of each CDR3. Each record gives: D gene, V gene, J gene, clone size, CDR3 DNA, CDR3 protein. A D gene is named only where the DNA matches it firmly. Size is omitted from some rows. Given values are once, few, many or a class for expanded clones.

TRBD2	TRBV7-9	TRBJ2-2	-	TGTGCCAGCAGCTTAGTCAGCGGGGGGCGCACCGGGGAGCTGTTTTTT	CASSLVSGGRTGELFF
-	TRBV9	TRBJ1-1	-	TGTGCCAGCAGCGCGCCTGGGAGCACTGAAGCTTTCTTT	CASSAPGSTEAFF
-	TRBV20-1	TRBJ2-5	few	TGCAGCACCCAAGAGACCCAGTACTTC	CSTQETQYF
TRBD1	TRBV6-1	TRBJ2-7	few	TGTGCCAGCAGTGATTTGGATTTCCAGAGGACAGGGCCCTACGAGCAGTACTTC	CASSDLDFQRTGPYEQYF
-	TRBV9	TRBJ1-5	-	TGTGCCAGCAGCGTTGGCCGAGGGGAGGCCAATCAGCCCCAGCATTTT	CASSVGRGEANQPQHF
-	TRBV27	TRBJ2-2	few	TGTGCCAGCAGTTATCGCTGGAACACCGGGGAGCTGTTTTTT	CASSYRWNTGELFF
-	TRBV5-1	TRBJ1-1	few	TGCGCCAGCAGCTTAGGACACACTAACACTGAAGCTTTCTTT	CASSLGHTNTEAFF
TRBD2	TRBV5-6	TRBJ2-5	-	TGTGCCAGCAGCCTAGCGGGGGTGGAGACCCAGTACTTC	CASSLAGVETQYF
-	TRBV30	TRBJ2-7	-	TGTGCCTGGAGTGTACGAGGAGCCAAGGCTGAGTACTTC	CAWSVRGAKAEYF
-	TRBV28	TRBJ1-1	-	TGTGCCAGCAGTTTAGGGACCAGCTTGAACACTGAAGCTTTCTTT	CASSLGTSLNTEAFF
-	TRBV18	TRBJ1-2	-	TGTGCCAGCTCACCTCCTGTCTATGGCTACACCTTC	CASSPPVYGYTF
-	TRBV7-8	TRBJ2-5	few	TGTGCCAGCAGCTTTGGGGGGCTGGGAGAGACCCAGTACTTC	CASSFGGLGETQYF
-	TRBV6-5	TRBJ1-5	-	TGTGCCAGCAGCCCTATGCAGGGTGGCAATCAGCCCCAGCATTTT	CASSPMQGGNQPQHF
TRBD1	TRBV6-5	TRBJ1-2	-	TGTGCCAGCAGCGACGGGACAGCCAACGATGGCTACACCTTC	CASSDGTANDGYTF
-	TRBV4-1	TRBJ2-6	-	TGCGCCAGCAGCCAAGATGGAGGGAACTCTGGGGCCAACGTCCTGACTTTC	CASSQDGGNSGANVLTF
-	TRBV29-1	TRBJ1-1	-	TGCAGCGCTGGAAGGGAGTTAGGGAACACTGAAGCTTTCTTT	CSAGRELGNTEAFF
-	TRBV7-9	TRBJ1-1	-	TGTGCCAGCAGCCGGGGGTATAGTACTGAAGCTTTCTTT	CASSRGYSTEAFF
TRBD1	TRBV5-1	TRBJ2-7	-	TGCGCCAGCAGCGCGGGGACAGGGGTAAGCGACGAGCAGTACTTC	CASSAGTGVSDEQYF
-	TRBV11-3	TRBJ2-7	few	TGTGCCAGCAGCCTCGGGGACTCCTACGAGCAGTACTTC	CASSLGDSYEQYF
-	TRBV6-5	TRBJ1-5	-	TGTGCCAGCAGTTATTCAGGGGATAGCAATCAGCCCCAGCATTTT	CASSYSGDSNQPQHF
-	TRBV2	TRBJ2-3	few	TGTGCCAGCAGTGTGGTGGCAGGGAAGTCAGATACGCAGTATTTT	CASSVVAGKSDTQYF
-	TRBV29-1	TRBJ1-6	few	TGCAGCGCCTCAAAAGGGGGAAATTCACCCCTCCACTTT	CSASKGGNSPLHF
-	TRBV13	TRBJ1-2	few	TGTGCCAGCAGCACCCAGGGTTTAGGTGGCTACACCTTC	CASSTQGLGGYTF
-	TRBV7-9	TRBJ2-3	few	TGTGCCAGCAGCTTAGTAGGGACAGATACGCAGTATTTT	CASSLVGTDTQYF
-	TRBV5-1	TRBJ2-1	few	TGCGCCAGCAGCCGAACAGGGAGCTCCTACAATGAGCAGTTCTTC	CASSRTGSSYNEQFF
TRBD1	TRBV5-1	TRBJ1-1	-	TGCGCCAGCAGCGCGGGACAGGTAAACACGAACACTGAAGCTTTCTTT	CASSAGQVNTNTEAFF
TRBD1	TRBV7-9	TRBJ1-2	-	TGTGCCAGCAGCTTGGGACAGGGGGAAGGCTACACCTTC	CASSLGQGEGYTF
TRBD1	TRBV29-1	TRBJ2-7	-	TGCAGCGTTGCTACAGGGGTCTACGAGCAGTACTTC	CSVATGVYEQYF
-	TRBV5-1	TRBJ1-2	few	TGCGCCAGCAGCTTGGGAGAAGGTGGAATCGGCTACACCTTC	CASSLGEGGIGYTF
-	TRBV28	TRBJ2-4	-	TGTGCCAGCAGATCCGGTACCCGGGACCCAAACATTCAGTACTTC	CASRSGTRDPNIQYF
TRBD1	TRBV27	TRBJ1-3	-	TGTGCCAGCAGCCAGACAGGGGCTGGAAACACCATATATTTT	CASSQTGAGNTIYF
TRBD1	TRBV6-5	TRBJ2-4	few	TGTGCCAGCAGTCAGACCGGGACAGGTTCCATTCAGTACTTC	CASSQTGTGSIQYF
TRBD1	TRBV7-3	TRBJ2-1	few	TGTGCCAGCAGCTTAGGGACAGCTAGTGAGCAGTTCTTC	CASSLGTASEQFF
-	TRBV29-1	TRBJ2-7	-	TGCAGCGTTGAACTGAACTCCTACGAGCAGTACTTC	CSVELNSYEQYF
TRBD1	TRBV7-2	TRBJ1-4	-	TGTGCCAGCAGCTTGGCACAGGGGAATGAAAAACTGTTTTTT	CASSLAQGNEKLFF
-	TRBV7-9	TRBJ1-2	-	TGTGCCAGCAGCTCCCGGGCTAACTATGGCTACACCTTC	CASSSRANYGYTF
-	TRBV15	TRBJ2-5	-	TGTGCCACCAGCAGGAGGACAGCCCCAAGCAAGACCCAGTACTTC	CATSRRTAPSKTQYF
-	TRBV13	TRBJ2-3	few	TGTGCCAGCAGCTCACGTGGACAACCGACAGATACGCAGTATTTT	CASSSRGQPTDTQYF
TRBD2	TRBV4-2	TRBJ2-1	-	TGTGCCAGCAGCCAAGGACTAGCGGGGAGGAGCTCCTACAATGAGCAGTTCTTC	CASSQGLAGRSSYNEQFF
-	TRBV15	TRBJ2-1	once	TGTGCCACCAGCGCCCATAATGAGCAGTTCTTC	CATSAHNEQFF
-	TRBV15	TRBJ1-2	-	TGTGCCACCAGCAGAGGGGTAGGGAATTATGGCTACACCTTC	CATSRGVGNYGYTF
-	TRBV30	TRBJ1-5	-	TGTGCCTGGAGGGGGGAAGATCAGCCCCAGCATTTT	CAWRGEDQPQHF
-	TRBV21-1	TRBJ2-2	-	TGTGCCAGCAGCAAAATTTGGGGGGCGAACACCGGGGAGCTGTTTTTT	CASSKIWGANTGELFF
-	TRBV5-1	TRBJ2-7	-	TGCGCCAGCAGCCCCCTAGAGGGAGCTCTCTCCTACGAGCAGTACTTC	CASSPLEGALSYEQYF
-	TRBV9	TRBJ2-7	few	TGTGCCAGCAGCGTAGGGCTGCCTTCCTACGAGCAGTACTTC	CASSVGLPSYEQYF
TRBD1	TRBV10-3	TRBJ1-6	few	TGTGCCATCAGAGAGGGGACAGAAAATTCACCCCTCCACTTT	CAIREGTENSPLHF
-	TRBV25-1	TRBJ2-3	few	TGTGCCAGCAGTGAGAGCTGGGAAGATACGCAGTATTTT	CASSESWEDTQYF
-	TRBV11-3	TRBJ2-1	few	TGTGCCAGCAGCTTCCAGCTTCTGCATGAGCAGTTCTTC	CASSFQLLHEQFF
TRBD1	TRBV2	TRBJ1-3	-	TGTGCCAGCAGTGTATCAGGGGGCGTTGGAAACACCATATATTTT	CASSVSGGVGNTIYF
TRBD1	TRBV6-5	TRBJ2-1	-	TGTGCCAGCAGTCCTTGGACAGGGGCCTACAATGAGCAGTTCTTC	CASSPWTGAYNEQFF
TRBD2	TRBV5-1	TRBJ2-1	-	TGCGCCAGCAGCTCCGGACTAGCGGATGAGCAGTTCTTC	CASSSGLADEQFF
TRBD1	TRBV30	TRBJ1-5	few	TGTGCCTGCCAGGGGGCGCCCCTATCGCCCCAGCATTTT	CACQGAPLSPQHF
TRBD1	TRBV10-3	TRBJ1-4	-	TGTGCCATCAGTGAGCTCAGGGGGTCTAATGAAAAACTGTTTTTT	CAISELRGSNEKLFF